This record concerns one TCR beta chain sequence. The data derive from a study of T cell responses to AZD1222 COVID-19 vaccine. The CDR3 is 14 amino acids. Germline CDR1 DFQATT, CDR2 SNEGSKA (reference sequence). Trimming shortened V by 3 bases and J by 3 bases, and 14 bases separated the two germline ends. Profiling relied on immunoSEQ multiplex PCR, and the TCRdb table lists in-frame clones only, not all of them. The sample lists about 210,000 clones; 90% to 95% were seen once. Sequenced here: peripheral blood, sampled 28 days after the second dose of the MenACWY control vaccine. This sequence was found in an adult who received the MenACWY meningococcal vaccine as a control. The chain recombines TRBV20-1 with TRBJ1-2; D unclear. CDR3 loop: CSASAGSRDYGYTF. As DNA, the CDR3 is TGCAGTGCTAGTGCTGGGTCTAGGGACTATGGCTACACCTTC.